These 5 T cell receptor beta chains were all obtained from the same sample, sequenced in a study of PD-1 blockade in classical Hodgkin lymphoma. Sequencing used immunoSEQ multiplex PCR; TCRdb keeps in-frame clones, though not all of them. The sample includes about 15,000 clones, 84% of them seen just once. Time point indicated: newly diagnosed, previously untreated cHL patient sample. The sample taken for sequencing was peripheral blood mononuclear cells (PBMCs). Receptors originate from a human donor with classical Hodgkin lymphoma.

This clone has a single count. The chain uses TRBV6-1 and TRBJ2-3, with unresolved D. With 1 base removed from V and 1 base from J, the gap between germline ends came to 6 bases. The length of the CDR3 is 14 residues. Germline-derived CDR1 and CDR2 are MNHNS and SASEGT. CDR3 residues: CASSEVGGTDTQYF. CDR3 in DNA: TGTGCCAGCAGTGAAGTTGGGGGCACAGATACGCAGTATTTT.

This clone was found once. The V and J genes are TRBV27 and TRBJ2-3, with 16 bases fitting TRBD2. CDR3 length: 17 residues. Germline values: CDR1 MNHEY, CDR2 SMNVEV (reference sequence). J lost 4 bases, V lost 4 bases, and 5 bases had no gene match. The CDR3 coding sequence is TGTGCCAGCAGTTCGCCGGGACTAGCGGGAGGGGCAGATACGCAGTATTTT. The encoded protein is CASSSPGLAGGADTQYF.

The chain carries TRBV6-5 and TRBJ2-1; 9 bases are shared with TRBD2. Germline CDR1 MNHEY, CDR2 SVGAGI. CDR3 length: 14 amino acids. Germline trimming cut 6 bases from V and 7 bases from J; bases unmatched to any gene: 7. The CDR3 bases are TGTGCCAGCAGCTCGACTAGCGGTGCTAATGAGCAGTTCTTC. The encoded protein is CASSSTSGANEQFF.

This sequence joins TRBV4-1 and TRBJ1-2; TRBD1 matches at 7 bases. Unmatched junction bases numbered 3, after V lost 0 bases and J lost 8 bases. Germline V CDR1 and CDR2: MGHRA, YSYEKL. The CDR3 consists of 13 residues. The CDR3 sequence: CASSQETGMGYTF. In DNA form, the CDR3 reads TGCGCCAGCAGCCAAGAGACAGGGATGGGCTACACCTTC.

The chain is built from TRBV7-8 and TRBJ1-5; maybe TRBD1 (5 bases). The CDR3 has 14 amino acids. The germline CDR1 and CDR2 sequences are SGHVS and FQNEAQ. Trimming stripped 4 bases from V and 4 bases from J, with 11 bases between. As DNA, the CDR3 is TGTGCCAGCAGCTCCCAGGGTGCTAATCAGCCCCAGCATTTT. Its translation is CASSSQGANQPQHF.